This entry concerns a single T cell receptor beta chain. No cognate antigen has been identified for it. Base qualities are missing; no much larger clone stands one base away. Library preparation employed the immunoSEQ multiplex PCR assay. TCRdb stores this immuneACCESS table with in-frame sequences only. Part of the clones is absent; in the studies checked, under half of the shortfall reflects unresolved V genes, and no reason is known for the rest. Here the sample has about 58,000 clones; 94% occur a single time. The ten top clones hold less than 4% of the sample. The CDR3 has 15 amino acids, counting the end cysteine and phenylalanine. Only the CDR3 part of the read is kept: 45 bases, read in frame from the first base. V was cut back by 1 base and J by 1 base, leaving a gap of 11 bases between them. From a lookup of the germline V gene, CDR1 and CDR2 are SGHTA and FQGNSA. This sample stems from a study of control samples from healthy donors and cancer patients (dated by TCRdb to about 2020).

The chain is assembled from TRBV7-2 and TRBJ2-7; the best D guess is TRBD1, with 5 bases matching. Sequencing was done on a sample of blood. This clonotype was sampled from a man younger than 45 in good health. CDR3 region: CASSLVGRVSYEQYF. The nucleotides are TGTGCCAGCAGCTTAGTCGGCAGGGTATCCTACGAGCAGTACTTC.